Following are 12 T cell receptor beta chains from one sample sequenced in a study of shared clonotypes between healthy human individuals. Clones were read by immunoSEQ multiplex PCR, and TCRdb kept only the in-frame ones, dropping some. The sample consists of millions of clones, over 85% of them appearing once. Sequencing was done on a sample of naive CD4+ T cells from PBMCs. The subset here: CD45RA+ positively selected. Receptors were obtained from a man between 18 and 35 years old in good health. Some clones in this sample may be carry-over from other donors' samples.

The genes are TRBV27 and TRBJ2-4; TRBD2 matches 7 bases. The CDR3 loop spans 11 amino acids. V shed 8 bases and J 11 bases; nucleotides not matched to a gene: 6. Germline loops: CDR1 MNHEY, CDR2 SMNVEV (reference sequence). For the CDR3, the DNA is TGTGCCAGCCGCGGCGCGGGGGTTCAGTACTTC. Translating it yields CASRGAGVQYF.

The chain combines TRBV10-1 with TRBJ2-2; D is ambiguous. The CDR3 is made up of 17 amino acids. Trimming shortened V by 3 bases and J by 0 bases, and 14 bases separated the two germline ends. Per the germline V gene, CDR1 is WNHNN and CDR2 is SYGVQD (reference sequence). The CDR3 DNA is TGCGCCAGCAGTGACAGCATCCTCCGGGCGAACACCGGGGAGCTGTTTTTT. Residues: CASSDSILRANTGELFF.

The J gene is TRBJ1-1, the V gene TRBV6-6; D gene uncertain. Germline CDR1 MNHNY, CDR2 SVGAGI (reference sequence). V was pared by 2 bases and J by 5 bases, with 9 bases between. CDR3 length equals 13 residues. Here the CDR3 DNA reads TGTGCCAGCAGTTACCCCCCGGCAACTGAAGCTTTCTTT. Its translation: CASSYPPATEAFF.

V is TRBV18 and J is TRBJ2-7; weak D call: TRBD1 (6 bases). This CDR3 has 18 amino acids. V lost 6 bases, J lost 2 bases, and 26 bases lay in between. The germline CDR1 and CDR2 sequences are KGHSH and LQKENI. The DNA of the CDR3 is TGTGCCAGCTCGCTCTTAGGGGGTGCCGGAATAATCACCTACGAGCAGTACTTC. Translated: CASSLLGGAGIITYEQYF. Full variable domain (missing parts from reference TRBV18 and TRBJ2-7): NAGVMQNPRHLVRRRGQEARLRCSPMKGHSHVYWYRQLPEEGLKFMVYLQKENIIDESGMPKERFSAEFPKEGPSILRIQQVVRGDSAAYFCASSLLGGAGIITYEQYFGPGTRLTVT.

The gene calls are TRBV15 and TRBJ2-2; 9 positions match TRBD1. The germline CDR1 and CDR2 sequences are LNHNV and YYDKDF (reference sequence). Trimming removed 3 bases from V and 6 bases from J; junction bases left unmatched: 11. The CDR3 spans 17 residues. Here the CDR3 reads CATSRRSGQGAAGELFF. In nucleotides, the CDR3 is TGTGCCACCAGCAGGAGATCGGGACAGGGAGCGGCCGGGGAGCTGTTTTTT.

The J gene is TRBJ2-7, the V gene TRBV28; weak D call: TRBD1 (6 bases). The germline V gene has CDR1 MDHEN and CDR2 SYDVKM. V was shortened by 2 bases and J by 5 bases, with 13 bases between the two germline ends. The CDR3 is 14 residues long. CDR3 bases: TGTGCCAGCAGTTTAGAGAGGACAGAGGACGAGCAGTACTTC. Translation gives CASSLERTEDEQYF. The variable domain in full, with the rest retrieved from reference TRBV28 and TRBJ2-7, is DVKVTQSSRYLVKRTGEKVFLECVQDMDHENMFWYRQDPGLGLRLIYFSYDVKMKEKGDIPEGYSVSREKKERFSLILESASTNQTSMYLCASSLERTEDEQYFGPGTRLTVT.

The V gene is TRBV6-6, the J gene TRBJ1-5; D not certain. V lost 7 bases, J lost 2 bases, and 9 bases lay in between. Germline V lookup: CDR1 MNHNY, CDR2 SVGAGI (reference sequence). The CDR3 is 13 residues long. This chain's CDR3 is CASKGVGNQPQHF. The CDR3 DNA reads TGTGCCAGCAAGGGTGTAGGCAATCAGCCCCAGCATTTT.

V is TRBV15 and J is TRBJ1-5, with unresolved D. The germline CDR1 and CDR2 sequences are LNHNV and YYDKDF (reference sequence). This CDR3 is built from 13 residues. With 3 bases removed from V and 9 bases from J, the gap between germline ends came to 12 bases. In nucleotides, the CDR3 is TGTGCCACCAGCAGGGACCCACCGGGGCCCCAGCATTTT. It translates to CATSRDPPGPQHF.

This chain connects TRBV19 to TRBJ2-4, with 8 bases identical to TRBD2. Germline V gene lookup returns CDR1 LNHDA and CDR2 SQIVND (reference sequence). V gave up 5 bases and J gave up 0 bases; unmatched junction bases: 12. The CDR3 loop spans 18 amino acids. The CDR3 protein is CASSPGGWRDLAKNIQYF. The DNA for the CDR3 is TGTGCCAGTAGTCCGGGGGGGTGGAGAGACTTAGCCAAAAACATTCAGTACTTC. Using reference TRBV19 and TRBJ2-4 for the parts outside the CDR3, the full variable domain is DGGITQSPKYLFRKEGQNVTLSCEQNLNHDAMYWYRQDPGQGLRLIYYSQIVNDFQKGDIAEGYSVSREKKESFPLTVTSAQKNPTAFYLCASSPGGWRDLAKNIQYFGAGTRLSVL.

To note about this clone: Other DNA sequences in this sample translate to the same CDR3. The chain is built from TRBV12-5 and TRBJ2-5; weak D call: TRBD2 (5 bases). Trimming removed 2 bases from V and 2 bases from J, with 12 bases in between. CDR1 LGHNT and CDR2 FRNRAP come from the germline V gene. The CDR3 totals 15 residues. CDR3 nucleotides: TGTGCTAGTGGTTTGACCTCCGGGGATCAAGAGACCCAGTACTTC. Residues: CASGLTSGDQETQYF.

The CDR3 coding sequence is TGCAGTGCTAGGCCTAGATACGAGCAGTACTTC. This gives the protein CSARPRYEQYF. The chain joins TRBV20-1 to TRBJ2-7; D not certain. This CDR3 comprises 11 residues. Germline CDR1 and CDR2: DFQATT and SNEGSKA (reference sequence). V was clipped by 3 bases and J by 4 bases, with 7 bases between them.

J is TRBJ2-2 and V is TRBV6-4, with a weak D call TRBD2 (5 bases). Germline V gene lookup returns CDR1 MRHNA and CDR2 SNTAGT. CDR3 length: 15 amino acids. V lost 5 bases and J lost 0, with 10 bases in between. In DNA form, the CDR3 reads TGTGCCAGCAGTCGCAGCGGCGCGAACACCGGGGAGCTGTTTTTT. Translated: CASSRSGANTGELFF.